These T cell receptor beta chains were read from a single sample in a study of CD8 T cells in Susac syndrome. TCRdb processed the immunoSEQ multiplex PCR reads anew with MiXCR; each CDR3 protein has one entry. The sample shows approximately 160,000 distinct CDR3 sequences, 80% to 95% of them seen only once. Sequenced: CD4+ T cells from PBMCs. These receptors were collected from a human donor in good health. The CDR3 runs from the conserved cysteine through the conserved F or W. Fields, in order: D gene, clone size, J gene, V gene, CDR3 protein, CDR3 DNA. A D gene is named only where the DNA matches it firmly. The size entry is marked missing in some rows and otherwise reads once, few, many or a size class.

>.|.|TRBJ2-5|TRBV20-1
CSASNQGGRETQYF
TGCAGTGCTAGTAACCAGGGGGGAAGGGAGACCCAGTACTTC
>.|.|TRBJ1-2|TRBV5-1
CASSFTSRGNYGYTF
TGCGCCAGCAGCTTCACAAGTCGGGGAAACTATGGCTACACCTTC
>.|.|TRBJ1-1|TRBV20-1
CSARDETRGLTEAFF
TGCAGTGCTAGAGATGAAACCCGGGGGCTCACTGAAGCTTTCTTT
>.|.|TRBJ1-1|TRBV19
CASSTGVGTEAFF
TGTGCCAGTAGTACAGGGGTGGGAACTGAAGCTTTCTTT
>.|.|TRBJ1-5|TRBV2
CASRGGGSVQPQHF
TGTGCCAGCAGGGGTGGGGGGAGTGTGCAGCCCCAGCATTTT
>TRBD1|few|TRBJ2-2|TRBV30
CASSRDRNTGELFF
TGTGCCAGCTCCCGGGACAGAAACACCGGGGAGCTGTTTTTT
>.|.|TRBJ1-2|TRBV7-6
CASSAGHTGGYTF
TGTGCCAGCAGCGCGGGACACACGGGCGGCTACACCTTC
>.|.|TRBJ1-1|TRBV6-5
CASSYSRGTNTEAFF
TGTGCCAGCAGTTACTCGAGGGGGACGAACACTGAAGCTTTCTTT
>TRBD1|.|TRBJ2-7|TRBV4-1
CASSRTGNIYEQYF
TGCGCCAGCAGCAGGACAGGCAACATCTACGAGCAGTACTTC
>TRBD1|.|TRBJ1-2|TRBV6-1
CASSEAPGGSNGYTF
TGTGCCAGCAGTGAAGCACCAGGGGGGTCGAATGGCTACACCTTC